This TCR beta chain stems from a study of spatial heterogeneity in lung cancer. Study information: After resection, follow-up PBMC samples were sequenced when available, at a median of roughly two years later. Each unique TCR and UMI combination was seen more than ten times on average in raw reads.

TCRdb re-analysed the 5' RACE reads in MiXCR, keeping a single row per CDR3 protein. The repertoire holds about 20,000 distinct CDR3 sequences, with about 9% as singletons. This clonotype turned up a few times. This sample's time point: blood at routine non-recurrence follow-up after resection. Trimming removed 7 bases from V and 7 bases from J, with 17 bases in between. The CDR3 is 14 amino acids. Germline values: CDR1 MDHEN, CDR2 SYDVKM. This TCR derives from a female donor with early-stage non-small cell lung cancer. The chain links TRBV28 to TRBJ1-5, with unresolved D. The specimen comprised PBMCs, sampled at follow-up. The CDR3 DNA sequence: TGTGCCAGCACCCACGGACTTAGAAGACAGCCCCAGCATTTT. Protein product: CASTHGLRRQPQHF.